These 2 T cell receptor beta chains were sequenced from one sample in a study of cytomegalovirus exposure and HLA in healthy donors. The primer mix had 60 Vbeta and 13 Jbeta primers. The method was immunoSEQ multiplex PCR; TCRdb's version includes in-frame clones alone and lacks a portion of them. The sample yields about 140,000 clones, roughly 80% seen once. Sequencing was done on a sample of PBMCs. The receptors were sampled from a woman between 35 and 50 years old in good health and CMV-seronegative.

The chain is built from TRBV28 and TRBJ1-2; D may be TRBD1 (6 bases). V was pared by 3 bases and J by 7 bases, with 12 bases between. Germline V gene lookup returns CDR1 MDHEN and CDR2 SYDVKM. This CDR3 comprises 13 residues. The CDR3 region has the DNA TGTGCCAGCAGTTTCGAGGGGGGGTTTGGCTACACCTTC. It specifies CASSFEGGFGYTF.

J is TRBJ2-2 and V is TRBV11-3, with 7 bases aligning to TRBD1. The germline V gene has CDR1 SGHNT and CDR2 YENEEA. The CDR3 is 16 amino acids. J gave up 1 base and V 1 base, and 3 bases lay outside the gene matches. This CDR3 reads CASSLGDRVNTGELFF. The CDR3 coding sequence is TGTGCCAGCAGCTTAGGGGACAGAGTGAACACCGGGGAGCTGTTTTTT.